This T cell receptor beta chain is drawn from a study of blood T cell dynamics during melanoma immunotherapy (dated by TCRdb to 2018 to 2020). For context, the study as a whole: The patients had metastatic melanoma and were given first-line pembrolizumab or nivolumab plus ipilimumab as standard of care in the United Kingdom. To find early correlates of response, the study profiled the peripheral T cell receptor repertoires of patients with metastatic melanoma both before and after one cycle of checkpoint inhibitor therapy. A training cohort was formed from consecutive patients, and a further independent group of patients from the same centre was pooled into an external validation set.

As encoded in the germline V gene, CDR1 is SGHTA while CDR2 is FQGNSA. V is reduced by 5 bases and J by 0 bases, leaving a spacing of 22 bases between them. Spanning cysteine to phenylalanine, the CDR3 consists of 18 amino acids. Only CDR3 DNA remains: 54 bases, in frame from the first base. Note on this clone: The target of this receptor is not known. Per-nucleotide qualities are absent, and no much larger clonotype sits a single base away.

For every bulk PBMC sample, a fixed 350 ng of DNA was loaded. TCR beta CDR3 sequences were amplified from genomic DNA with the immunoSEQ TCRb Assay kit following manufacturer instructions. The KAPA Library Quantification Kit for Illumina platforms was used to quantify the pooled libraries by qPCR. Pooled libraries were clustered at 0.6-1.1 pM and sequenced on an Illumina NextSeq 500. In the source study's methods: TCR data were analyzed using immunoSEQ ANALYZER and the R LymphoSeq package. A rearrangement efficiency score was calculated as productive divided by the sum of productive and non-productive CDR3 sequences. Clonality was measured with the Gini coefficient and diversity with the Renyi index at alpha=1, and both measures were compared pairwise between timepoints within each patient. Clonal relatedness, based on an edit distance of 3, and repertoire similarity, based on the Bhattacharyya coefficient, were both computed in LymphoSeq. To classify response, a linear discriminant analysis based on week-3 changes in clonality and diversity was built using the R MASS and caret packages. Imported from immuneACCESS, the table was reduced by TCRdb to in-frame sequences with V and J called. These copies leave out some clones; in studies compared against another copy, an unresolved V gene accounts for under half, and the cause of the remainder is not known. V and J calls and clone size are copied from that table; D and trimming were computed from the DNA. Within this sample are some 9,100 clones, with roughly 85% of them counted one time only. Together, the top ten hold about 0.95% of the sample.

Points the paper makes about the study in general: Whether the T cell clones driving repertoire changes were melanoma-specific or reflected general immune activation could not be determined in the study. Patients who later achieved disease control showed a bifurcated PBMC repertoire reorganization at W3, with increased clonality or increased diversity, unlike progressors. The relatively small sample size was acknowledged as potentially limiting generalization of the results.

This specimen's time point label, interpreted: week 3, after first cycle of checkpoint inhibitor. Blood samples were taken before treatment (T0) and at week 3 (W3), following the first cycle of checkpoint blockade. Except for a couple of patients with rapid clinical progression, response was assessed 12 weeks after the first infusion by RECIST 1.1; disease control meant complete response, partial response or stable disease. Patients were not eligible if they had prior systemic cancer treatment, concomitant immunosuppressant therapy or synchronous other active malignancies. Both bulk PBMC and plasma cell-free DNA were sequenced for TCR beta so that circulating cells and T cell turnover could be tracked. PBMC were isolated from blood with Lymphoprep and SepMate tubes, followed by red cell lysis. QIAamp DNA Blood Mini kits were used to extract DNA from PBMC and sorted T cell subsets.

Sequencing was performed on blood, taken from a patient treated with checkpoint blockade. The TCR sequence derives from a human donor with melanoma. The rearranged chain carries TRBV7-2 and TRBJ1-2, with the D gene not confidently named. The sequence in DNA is TGTGCCAGCAGCCCCACTCTGGTCCTCCTACACCCTAACTATGGCTACACCTTC. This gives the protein CASSPTLVLLHPNYGYTF.